This is a list of T cell receptor beta chains from one sample in a study of T cell responses to AZD1222 COVID-19 vaccine. Profiled with immunoSEQ multiplex PCR; TCRdb holds only in-frame clones, not every one. The sample contains about 200,000 clones, approximately 95% of which appear only once. The sequencing here drew on peripheral blood, taken 28 days after the second AZD1222 dose. Source of these receptors: an adult who received the AZD1222 COVID-19 vaccine. Each CDR3 is given with its conserved first and last residue. Fields, in order: J gene, V gene, D gene, clone size, CDR3 DNA, CDR3 protein. A D gene is named only where the DNA matches it firmly. A clone size is listed for some rows: how often the clone was seen (once, few, many), or a class if it is expanded.

TRBJ1-1	TRBV18	.	once	TGTGCCAGCTCACCAACGGTTAACACTGAAGCTTTCTTT	CASSPTVNTEAFF
TRBJ2-7	TRBV12-3/TRBV12-4	.	.	TGTGCCAGCGAAAAAGGGGGGTCCTACGAGCAGTACTTC	CASEKGGSYEQYF
TRBJ1-6	TRBV4-3	.	.	TGCGCCAGCAGCCAAGCGTCAGGTTACTATAATTCACCCCTCCACTTT	CASSQASGYYNSPLHF
TRBJ1-6	TRBV6-1	.	once	TGTGCCAGCAGTGAAGGTTGGGAAAGTCGGACCCTCCACTTT	CASSEGWESRTLHF
TRBJ1-1	TRBV27	.	.	TGTGCCAGCTTCCGGCAGGGAGGGACTGAAGCTTTCTTT	CASFRQGGTEAFF
TRBJ1-1	TRBV9	.	.	TGTGCCAGCAGCGTAGTTGGGGGGATGGGCACTGAAGCTTTCTTT	CASSVVGGMGTEAFF
TRBJ1-2	TRBV6-5	.	once	TGTGCCAGCAGAATCCCGGGGGGGGATGGCTACACCTTC	CASRIPGGDGYTF
TRBJ1-3	TRBV9	.	once	TGTGCCAGCAGCGGAACAATTGGACGGGAACATCACTCTGGAAACACCATATATTTT	CASSGTIGREHHSGNTIYF
TRBJ1-4	TRBV18	.	.	TGTGCCAGCTCACCACCGACCTCCTCTTGGGAAAAACTGTTTTTT	CASSPPTSSWEKLFF
TRBJ2-1	TRBV11-3	.	.	TGTGCCAGCAGCTTGCGGACCTACAATGAGCAGTTCTTC	CASSLRTYNEQFF
TRBJ1-4	TRBV18	TRBD1	.	TGTGCCAGCTCACCTCAGGGACAGGGAGGTGAAAAACTGTTTTTT	CASSPQGQGGEKLFF
TRBJ1-4	TRBV7-2	.	.	TGTGCCAGCAGCCAGGACAGCGGGAATGAAAAACTGTTTTTT	CASSQDSGNEKLFF
TRBJ2-1	TRBV25-1	.	.	TGTGCCAGCAGTGACCCCAGGTACAATGAGCAGTTCTTC	CASSDPRYNEQFF
TRBJ1-2	TRBV5-4	.	few	TGTGCCAGCAGTTACGGACAGAGGCCAGGCTACACCTTC	CASSYGQRPGYTF
TRBJ1-2	TRBV10-3	.	.	TGTGCCATCAGTGAGACTTGGGACACTGGACCCTATGGCTACACCTTC	CAISETWDTGPYGYTF
TRBJ2-7	TRBV2	.	.	TGTGCCAGCAGTTCACGGGCTATCCTGCGCCCCTACGAGCAGTACTTC	CASSSRAILRPYEQYF
TRBJ2-7	TRBV12-3/TRBV12-4	.	.	TGTGCCAGCAGTTTCCGATACGAGCAGTACTTC	CASSFRYEQYF
TRBJ1-2	TRBV2	.	.	TGTGCCAGCAGGAGAGCTCAGGGTGGCTACACCTTC	CASRRAQGGYTF
TRBJ2-7	TRBV7-2	TRBD1	.	TGTGCCAGCAGCTTAGGCCCCGGGACAGGGGCCTACGAGCAGTACTTC	CASSLGPGTGAYEQYF
TRBJ1-4	TRBV2	.	once	TGTGCCAGCAGTGAAATGATCGGCTCAACTAATGAAAAACTGTTTTTT	CASSEMIGSTNEKLFF
TRBJ2-7	TRBV5-6	.	.	TGTGCCAGCAGCCCCGGGTCTACCCTCACCTACGAGCAGTACTTC	CASSPGSTLTYEQYF
TRBJ2-2	TRBV19	.	.	TGTGCCAGTAGTATGTCCGCGAACACCGGGGAGCTGTTTTTT	CASSMSANTGELFF
TRBJ2-7	TRBV7-8	TRBD1	.	TGTGCCAGCAGCTTTCTGGGACAGGCTAGCTCCTACGAGCAGTACTTC	CASSFLGQASSYEQYF
TRBJ1-3	TRBV6-5	.	.	TGTGCCAGCGCATCCAAACCATTCTCTGGAAACACCATATATTTT	CASASKPFSGNTIYF
TRBJ2-5	TRBV5-6	TRBD2	.	TGTGCCAGCAGCTTGGATTCAGCGGGAGAAGAGACCCAGTACTTC	CASSLDSAGEETQYF
TRBJ1-1	TRBV28	.	.	TGTGCCAGCAGTTTGAGCAGGAACACTGAAGCTTTCTTT	CASSLSRNTEAFF
TRBJ1-2	TRBV18	.	.	TGTGCCAGCTCACCGGACGCGCAGGGCCGCTATGGCTACACCTTC	CASSPDAQGRYGYTF
TRBJ1-4	TRBV18	.	.	TGTGCCAGCTCACAGTTCCGAACAGGCGATGAAAAACTGTTTTTT	CASSQFRTGDEKLFF
TRBJ1-2	TRBV6-5	.	.	TGTGCCAGCAGTTATGGGGGGAACTATGGCTACACCTTC	CASSYGGNYGYTF
TRBJ2-1	TRBV4-1	TRBD1	.	TGCGCCAGCAGCCAACCAGGGGGTTTCTACAATGAGCAGTTCTTC	CASSQPGGFYNEQFF
TRBJ2-1	TRBV9	TRBD2	.	TGTGCCAGCAGCGTAGGATGGACTAGCGGGGGGTACAATGAGCAGTTCTTC	CASSVGWTSGGYNEQFF
TRBJ1-1	TRBV7-9	.	.	TGTGCCAGCAGCTTGTCCCCAGTGAACACTGAAGCTTTCTTT	CASSLSPVNTEAFF
TRBJ2-5	TRBV18	TRBD2	.	TGTGCCAGCTCATCAGGACTAGCGGAGGAGACCCAGTACTTC	CASSSGLAEETQYF
TRBJ1-6	TRBV3-1/TRBV3-2	.	.	TGTGCCAGCAGCCACAACAGCAGGAGGAATTCACCCCTCCACTTT	CASSHNSRRNSPLHF
TRBJ2-1	TRBV9	TRBD2	.	TGTGCCAGCAGCGTGGACAGCCGGGGGGGCTCCTACAATGAGCAGTTCTTC	CASSVDSRGGSYNEQFF
TRBJ1-4	TRBV25-1	.	once	TGTGCCAGCAGTGAATCCCCGGTGGGGGGGCTTGGAAAACTGTTTTTT	CASSESPVGGLGKLFF
TRBJ1-2	TRBV12-5	TRBD1	.	TGTGCTAGTGGTTTGGCTACAGGGGAGGCAGACTATGGCTACACCTTC	CASGLATGEADYGYTF
TRBJ1-4	TRBV6-5	TRBD1	.	TGTGCCAGCAGTTATCCGACAGGGCCTAATGAAAAACTGTTTTTT	CASSYPTGPNEKLFF
TRBJ1-4	TRBV4-1	.	.	TGCGCCAGCAGCCAAGGAGGTCCCGGGACAACCAATGAAAAACTGTTTTTT	CASSQGGPGTTNEKLFF
TRBJ2-3	TRBV4-1	.	.	TGCGCCAGCAGCCAAGGGGTAGGGTTTGCAACAGATACGCAGTATTTT	CASSQGVGFATDTQYF
TRBJ2-1	TRBV28	TRBD1	.	TGTGCCAGCAGTTTATTGACAGGGCGGGCTGAGCAGTTCTTC	CASSLLTGRAEQFF
TRBJ1-1	TRBV5-6	.	few	TGTGCCAGCAGCTTGGCCTATGGGGGATCTGAAGCTTTCTTT	CASSLAYGGSEAFF
TRBJ2-3	TRBV15	.	.	TGTGCCACCAGCAGAGCCAGGGCTGGCACAGATACGCAGTATTTT	CATSRARAGTDTQYF
TRBJ2-7	TRBV4-1	.	.	TGCGCCAGCAGCCAAGATAGCGGAGTAGCGGCCTTTAAGCAGTACTTC	CASSQDSGVAAFKQYF
TRBJ1-5	TRBV2	.	.	TGTGCCAGCAGTGGTTGGGGGACACAGAGCAATCAGCCCCAGCATTTT	CASSGWGTQSNQPQHF
TRBJ1-6	TRBV11-2	.	once	TGTGCCAGCATCTCCTATAATTCACCCCTCCACTTT	CASISYNSPLHF
TRBJ1-1	TRBV7-9	.	.	TGTGCCAGCAGCCCCGATGAAGCTTTCTTT	CASSPDEAFF
TRBJ2-1	TRBV5-1	.	.	TGCGCCAGCAGCTTGGGGCAGGGCGGCAATGAGCAGTTCTTC	CASSLGQGGNEQFF
TRBJ1-2	TRBV12-3/TRBV12-4	.	.	TGTGCCAGCAGTTTCCGTAACTATGGCTACACCTTC	CASSFRNYGYTF
TRBJ1-2	TRBV4-2	.	.	TGTGCCAGCAGCCAGCAAGATTCTATCTATGGCTACACCTTC	CASSQQDSIYGYTF
TRBJ1-2	TRBV14	.	.	TGTGCCAGCAGCCCACGGACAGAGGGAGGCTACACCTTC	CASSPRTEGGYTF
TRBJ2-7	TRBV24-1	.	.	TGTGCCACCAGTGACGGACCGATCAACGAGCAGTACTTC	CATSDGPINEQYF